The present T cell receptor (beta chain) was sequenced within a study of T-cell reconstitution after alpha-beta-depleted transplantation in children. Researchers prepared the TCRbeta library using unique molecular identifiers, the study reports. MiXCR, applied by TCRdb to the PCR reads, yields one record per CDR3 protein. The sample carries around 340,000 distinct CDR3 sequences, 13% recorded once. This clonotype has ten or more counts. Per the germline V gene, CDR1 is SGHRS and CDR2 is YFSETQ. This CDR3 contains 15 residues. V lost 4 bases to trimming and J lost 6 bases; unmatched junction nucleotides: 12.

The material sequenced was PBMCs, taken from the stem cell graft. The rearrangement links TRBV5-1 to TRBJ2-7; TRBD1 agrees at 8 bases. The receptor comes from a human donor who donated a stem cell graft to a child with Fanconi anemia. In DNA form, the CDR3 reads TGCGCCAGCAGCCCCTCGACAGGGGAAATCGCCGAGCAGTACTTC. It translates to CASSPSTGEIAEQYF. Together with reference TRBV5-1 and TRBJ2-7, the CDR3 gives the full variable domain: KAGVTQTPRYLIKTRGQQVTLSCSPISGHRSVSWYQQTPGQGLQFLFEYFSETQRNKGNFPGRFSGRQFSNSRSEMNVSTLELGDSALYLCASSPSTGEIAEQYFGPGTRLTVT.